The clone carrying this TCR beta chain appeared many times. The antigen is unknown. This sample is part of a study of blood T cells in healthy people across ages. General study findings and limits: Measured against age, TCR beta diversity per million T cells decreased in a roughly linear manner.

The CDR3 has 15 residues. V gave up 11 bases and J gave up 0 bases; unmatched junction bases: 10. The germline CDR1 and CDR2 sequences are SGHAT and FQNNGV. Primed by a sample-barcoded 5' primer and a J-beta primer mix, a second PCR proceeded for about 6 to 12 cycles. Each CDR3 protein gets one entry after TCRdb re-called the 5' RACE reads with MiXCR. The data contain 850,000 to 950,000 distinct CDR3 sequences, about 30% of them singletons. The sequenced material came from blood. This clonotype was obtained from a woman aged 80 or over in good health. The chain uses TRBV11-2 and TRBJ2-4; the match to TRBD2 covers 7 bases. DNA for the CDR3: TGTGCCGCAGGGACTACGGTGGGAGCCAAAAACATTCAGTACTTC. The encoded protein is CAAGTTVGAKNIQYF.